This T cell receptor beta chain originates from a study of blood T cell repertoires in COVID-19. Repertoires were generated with immunoSEQ multiplex PCR, while TCRdb's copy carries only in-frame clones and drops some. The sample holds about 260,000 clones, 75% to 90% seen once. Trimming took off 3 bases at V and 4 bases at J, with 13 bases between the two ends. This CDR3 is 14 amino acids long. Germline-derived CDR1 and CDR2 are SGHRS and YFSETQ. The sequenced material came from peripheral blood. The rearrangement links TRBV5-1 to TRBJ2-5, with D possibly being TRBD2 (6 bases). The receptor was derived from a young man with active or convalescent COVID-19. Written as DNA, the CDR3 is TGCGCCAGCAGCTCCCTCGACGGGGGAGAGACCCAGTACTTC. Translated, it gives CASSSLDGGETQYF.